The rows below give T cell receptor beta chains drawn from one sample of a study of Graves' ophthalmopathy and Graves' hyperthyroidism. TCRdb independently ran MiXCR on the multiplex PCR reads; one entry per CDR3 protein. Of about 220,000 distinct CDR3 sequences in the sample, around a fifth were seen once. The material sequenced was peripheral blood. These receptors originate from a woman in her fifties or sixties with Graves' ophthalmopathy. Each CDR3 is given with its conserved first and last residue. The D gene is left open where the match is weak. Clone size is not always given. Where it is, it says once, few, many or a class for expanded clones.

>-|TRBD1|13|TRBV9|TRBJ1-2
CASSAQGDYGYTF
TGTGCCAGCAGCGCCCAGGGGGACTATGGCTACACCTTC
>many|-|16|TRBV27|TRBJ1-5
CASSSGKGGYGQPQHF
TGTGCCAGCAGTTCCGGAAAGGGTGGGTACGGTCAGCCCCAGCATTTT
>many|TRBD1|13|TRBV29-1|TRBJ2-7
CSAGMDRGWEQYF
TGCAGCGCTGGGATGGACAGGGGCTGGGAGCAGTACTTC
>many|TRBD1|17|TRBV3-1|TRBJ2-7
CASSQADRGFLFYEQYF
TGTGCCAGCAGCCAAGCCGACAGGGGATTCCTATTCTACGAGCAGTACTTC
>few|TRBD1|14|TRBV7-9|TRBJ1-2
CASSGNRDSYGYTF
TGTGCCAGCAGCGGCAACCGGGACAGCTATGGCTACACCTTC
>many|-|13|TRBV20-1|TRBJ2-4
CSARGGTRNIQYF
TGCAGTGCTAGGGGGGGAACCAGAAACATTCAGTACTTC
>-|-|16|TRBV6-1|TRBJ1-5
CASSRGSGSGDQPQHF
TGTGCCAGCAGCCGCGGGTCTGGGAGCGGCGATCAGCCCCAGCATTTT
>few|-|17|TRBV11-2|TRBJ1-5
CASSPRLVAYGNQPQHF
TGTGCCAGCAGCCCTCGGCTGGTGGCCTATGGCAATCAGCCCCAGCATTTT
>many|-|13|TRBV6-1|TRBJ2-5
CASSEMGQETQYF
TGTGCCAGCAGTGAAATGGGGCAAGAGACCCAGTACTTC
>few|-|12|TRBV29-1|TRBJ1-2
CSAPLGYHGYTF
TGCAGCGCCCCCCTAGGGTACCATGGCTACACCTTC
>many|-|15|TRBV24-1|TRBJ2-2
CATSDHRAEIGELFF
TGTGCCACCAGTGATCATCGGGCAGAGATCGGGGAGCTGTTTTTT
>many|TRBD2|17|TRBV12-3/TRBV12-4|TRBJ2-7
CASSFVLAGGVAYEQYF
TGTGCCAGCAGTTTCGTCCTAGCGGGAGGAGTAGCGTACGAGCAGTACTTC
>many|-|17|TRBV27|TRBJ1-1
CASSSTITTGTLGEAFF
TGTGCCAGCAGTTCTACGATAACTACAGGGACGCTCGGGGAAGCTTTCTTT
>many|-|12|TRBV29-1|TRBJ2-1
CSVELAGNEQFF
TGCAGCGTTGAACTAGCAGGCAATGAGCAGTTCTTC
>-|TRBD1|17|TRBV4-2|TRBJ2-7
CVSSPGQGYGMLYEQYF
TGTGTCAGCAGTCCGGGACAGGGATATGGGATGCTCTACGAGCAGTACTTC
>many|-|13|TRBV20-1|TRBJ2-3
CSARVGGGLTQYF
TGCAGTGCTAGAGTAGGGGGGGGACTTACGCAGTATTTT
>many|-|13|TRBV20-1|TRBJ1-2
CSAEIGGGSGYTF
TGCAGTGCCGAGATCGGTGGGGGCTCTGGCTACACCTTC
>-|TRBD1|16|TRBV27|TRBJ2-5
CASSPPGQGARETQYF
TGTGCCAGCAGTCCTCCGGGACAGGGGGCTCGGGAGACCCAGTACTTC
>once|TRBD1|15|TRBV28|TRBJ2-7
CASRTGTGGSYEQYF
TGTGCCAGCAGAACCGGGACAGGGGGGTCCTACGAGCAGTACTTC
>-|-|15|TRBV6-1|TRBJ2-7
CVSSGSGTGAYEQYF
TGTGTCAGCAGTGGTTCCGGGACGGGGGCCTACGAGCAGTACTTC
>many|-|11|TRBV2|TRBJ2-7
CASSVIRGQYF
TGTGCCAGCAGTGTAATACGAGGGCAGTACTTC
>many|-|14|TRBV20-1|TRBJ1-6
CSARDLGGQGPLHF
TGCAGTGCTAGAGATTTAGGGGGGCAAGGGCCCCTCCACTTT
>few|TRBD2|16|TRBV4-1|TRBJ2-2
CASLSGTSGNTGELFF
TGCGCCAGCTTATCCGGGACTAGCGGAAACACCGGGGAGCTGTTTTTT
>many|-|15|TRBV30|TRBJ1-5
CAWSAHREINQPQHF
TGTGCCTGGAGTGCCCACAGGGAAATAAATCAGCCCCAGCATTTT
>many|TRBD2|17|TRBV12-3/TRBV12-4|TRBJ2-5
CASSLGTSGIPQETQYF
TGTGCCAGCAGTTTAGGCACTAGCGGAATCCCCCAAGAGACCCAGTACTTC
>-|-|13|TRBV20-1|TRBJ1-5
CSASVDKVQPQHF
TGCAGTGCTAGCGTTGATAAGGTTCAGCCCCAGCATTTT
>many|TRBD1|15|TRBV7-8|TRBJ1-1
CASSWTGTGPTEAFF
TGTGCCAGCAGCTGGACCGGGACAGGGCCCACTGAAGCTTTCTTT
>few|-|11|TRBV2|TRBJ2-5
CATPGVGTQYF
TGTGCCACTCCCGGGGTTGGGACCCAGTACTTC
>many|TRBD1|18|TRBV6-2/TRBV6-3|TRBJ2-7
CASSYSMLRQGRGHEQYF
TGTGCCAGCAGTTACTCGATGTTACGACAGGGGCGAGGTCACGAGCAGTACTTC
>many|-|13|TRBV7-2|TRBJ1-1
CASSFRAATEAFF
TGTGCCAGCAGCTTTAGGGCCGCTACTGAAGCTTTCTTT
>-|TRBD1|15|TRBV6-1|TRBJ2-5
CASSPPTGGGETQYF
TGTGCCAGCAGCCCACCGACAGGGGGGGGGGAGACCCAGTACTTC
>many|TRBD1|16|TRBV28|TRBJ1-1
CASLRDPGQGNTEAFF
TGTGCCAGCCTGAGGGACCCGGGACAGGGGAACACTGAAGCTTTCTTT
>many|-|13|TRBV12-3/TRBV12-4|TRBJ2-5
CASSLGPRETQYF
TGTGCCAGCAGTTTAGGGCCGAGGGAGACCCAGTACTTC
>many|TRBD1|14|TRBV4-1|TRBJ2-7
CASSQGQGLYEQYF
TGCGCCAGCAGCCAAGGACAGGGGCTCTACGAGCAGTACTTC
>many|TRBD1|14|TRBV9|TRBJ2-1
CASSVAYRGDEQFF
TGTGCCAGCAGCGTAGCCTACAGGGGTGATGAGCAGTTCTTC
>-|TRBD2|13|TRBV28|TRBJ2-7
CASPSGDPYEQYF
TGTGCCAGCCCCAGCGGGGATCCCTACGAGCAGTACTTC
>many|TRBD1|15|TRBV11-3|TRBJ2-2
CASSLTGQGPGELFF
TGTGCCAGCAGCCTTACCGGACAGGGGCCCGGGGAGCTGTTTTTT
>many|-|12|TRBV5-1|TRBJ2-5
CASSFGGSDRDF
TGCGCCAGCAGCTTCGGAGGGTCCGACCGGGACTTC
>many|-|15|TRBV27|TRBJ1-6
CASSLSPRTPSPLHF
TGTGCCAGCAGTTTATCCCCCAGGACACCATCACCCCTCCACTTT
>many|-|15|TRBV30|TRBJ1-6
CAWNKDSSYNSPLHF
TGTGCCTGGAATAAGGACAGCTCCTATAATTCACCCCTCCACTTT
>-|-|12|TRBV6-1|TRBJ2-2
CASGEGPGELFF
TGTGCCAGCGGAGAGGGGCCCGGGGAGCTGTTTTTT
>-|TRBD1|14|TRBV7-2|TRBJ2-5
CASRSRQGGQTQYF
TGTGCCAGCAGGAGTCGACAGGGTGGTCAGACCCAGTACTTC
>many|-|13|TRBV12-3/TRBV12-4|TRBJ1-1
CASSLSGVTEAFF
TGTGCCAGCAGCCTCTCTGGGGTGACTGAAGCTTTCTTT
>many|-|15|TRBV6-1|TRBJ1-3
CASSAREFAGNTIYF
TGTGCCAGCAGTGCCCGTGAGTTCGCTGGAAACACCATATATTTT
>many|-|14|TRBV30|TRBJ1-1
CAWRAGRVSTEAFF
TGTGCCTGGAGGGCTGGCAGGGTAAGCACTGAAGCTTTCTTT